These 20 T cell receptor beta chains share one sample of origin, sequenced in a study of blood T cell repertoires in COVID-19. Measured with immunoSEQ multiplex PCR; TCRdb has only the in-frame clones, and not every one. The sample lists 150,000 to 200,000 clones, about 81% occurring once. Source material: peripheral blood. These receptors originate from a woman of 80 years or more with COVID-19, enrolled during active disease.

The rearrangement joins TRBV27 to TRBJ2-1, with 16 bases fitting TRBD2. The CDR3 loop spans 18 amino acids. Germline-derived CDR1 and CDR2 are MNHEY and SMNVEV (reference sequence). Losses at the gene ends were 6 bases for V and 8 bases for J; bases not matched to a gene: 13. CDR3 in DNA: TGTGCCAGCAGCCCGGGGCCCGGGACTAGCGGGAGGGCCTATGAGCAGTTCTTC. Translating it yields CASSPGPGTSGRAYEQFF.

The rearrangement joins TRBV11-3 to TRBJ2-1; TRBD1 agrees at 10 bases. CDR3 size: 16 residues. Germline CDR1 is SGHNT and CDR2 is YENEEA. V was pared by 1 base and J by 4 bases, with 4 bases of the junction left unmatched. The CDR3 region is CASSLGGTGAYNEQFF. The CDR3 nucleotides read TGTGCCAGCAGCTTAGGCGGGACAGGGGCGTACAATGAGCAGTTCTTC. The full variable domain, its missing parts supplied by reference TRBV11-3 and TRBJ2-1, is EAGVVQSPRYKIIEKKQPVAFWCNPISGHNTLYWYLQNLGQGPELLIRYENEEAVDDSQLPKDRFSAERLKGVDSTLKIQPAELGDSAVYLCASSLGGTGAYNEQFFGPGTRLTVL.

The chain is built from TRBV28 and TRBJ1-6; D is undetermined. The germline V gene has CDR1 MDHEN and CDR2 SYDVKM. V lost 3 bases, J lost 10 bases, and 10 bases lay in between. This CDR3 region has 13 residues. CDR3 residues: CASSFGSFSPLHF. CDR3 bases: TGTGCCAGCAGTTTTGGCAGTTTCTCACCCCTCCACTTT.

V usage is TRBV5-4 and J usage is TRBJ1-2; 7 nucleotides agree with TRBD1. V lost 1 base, J lost 7 bases, and 1 base stayed unmatched. This CDR3 is built from 12 residues. Germline CDR1 is SGHNT and CDR2 is YYREEE (reference sequence). CDR3 region: CASSLRGLGYTF. DNA for the CDR3: TGTGCCAGCAGCTTGAGGGGGCTTGGCTACACCTTC.

V and J are TRBV19 and TRBJ1-2; the D gene is possibly TRBD1 (6 bases). V lost 3 bases and J lost 4, with 12 bases in between. The CDR3 spans 14 residues. Germline V gene sequence: CDR1 LNHDA, CDR2 SQIVND (reference sequence). The DNA of the CDR3 is TGTGCCAGTAGTATGCAGGGGATGGGCTATGGCTACACCTTC. Translation gives CASSMQGMGYGYTF.

This clone was counted only a few times. The chain recombines TRBV7-7 with TRBJ2-5, with D possibly TRBD1 on 6 matching bases. The germline V gene encodes CDR1 SSHAT and CDR2 FNYEAQ (reference sequence). V was trimmed by 9 bases and J by 7 bases, leaving 6 bases between them. The CDR3 covers 9 residues. As DNA, the CDR3 is TGTGCCAGGACAGGGACCCAGTACTTC. Protein product: CARTGTQYF.

The CDR3 DNA reads as TGTGCCAGCAGTAGAACGGGACAGGGCTATGAGCAGTTCTTC. It yields the protein CASSRTGQGYEQFF. The genes are TRBV2 and TRBJ2-1; 9 nucleotides agree with TRBD1. CDR1 SNHLY and CDR2 FYNNEI come from the germline V gene. CDR3 length: 14 residues. J lost 8 bases, V lost 5 bases, and 7 bases had no gene match.

This clone has just a few counts. V gene TRBV7-9 combines with J gene TRBJ1-1, with TRBD1 matching 8 bases. The V segment lost 4 bases and the J segment 4 bases; nucleotides outside the gene matches: 2. Looked up from germline, CDR1 is SEHNR and CDR2 is FQNEAQ (reference sequence). This CDR3 is built from 13 residues. The CDR3 DNA reads TGTGCCAGCAGCTGGACAGGGACCACTGAAGCTTTCTTT. It is translated as CASSWTGTTEAFF.

This chain links TRBV7-9 with TRBJ1-1; D remains ambiguous. With 1 base removed from V and 0 bases from J, the gap between germline ends came to 6 bases. The CDR3 runs 14 residues. The V gene's germline CDR1 is SEHNR and CDR2 FQNEAQ (reference sequence). Written as DNA, the CDR3 is TGTGCCAGCAGCTTAGGTAGTTTGAACACTGAAGCTTTCTTT. It codes for CASSLGSLNTEAFF.

This sequence joins TRBV3-1 (or the pseudogene TRBV3-2) and TRBJ2-7; TRBD2 matches at 10 bases. CDR3 size: 16 residues. Losses at the gene ends were 4 bases for V and 3 bases for J; bases not matched to a gene: 9. From germline, CDR1 is LGHDT and CDR2 YNNKEL (reference sequence). DNA for the CDR3: TGTGCCAGCAGCCGAAGGACTAGCGGATCTTTCTACGAGCAGTACTTC. It is translated as CASSRRTSGSFYEQYF.

The V and J genes are TRBV19 and TRBJ1-3; D is unclear. V dropped 6 bases and J dropped 8 bases, with 17 bases sitting between them. Germline V CDR1 and CDR2: LNHDA, SQIVND (reference sequence). There are 14 residues in the CDR3. CDR3 protein: CASSRSRPVDTIYF. The CDR3, as DNA: TGTGCCAGTAGCCGCTCGCGCCCCGTGGACACCATATATTTT. Full variable domain (outside the CDR3, taken from reference TRBV19 and TRBJ1-3): DGGITQSPKYLFRKEGQNVTLSCEQNLNHDAMYWYRQDPGQGLRLIYYSQIVNDFQKGDIAEGYSVSREKKESFPLTVTSAQKNPTAFYLCASSRSRPVDTIYFGEGSWLTVV.

The V gene is TRBV5-1, the J gene TRBJ2-7; 7 bases match TRBD2. Germline CDR1 reads SGHRS; CDR2 reads YFSETQ. V shed 4 bases, J shed 0 bases, and the junction held 10 bases outside the gene matches. The CDR3 has 16 residues. The CDR3 reads CASSPGGGLVSYEQYF. The CDR3 DNA reads as TGCGCCAGCAGCCCCGGAGGTGGACTAGTCTCCTACGAGCAGTACTTC. The whole variable domain, filled in from reference TRBV5-1 and TRBJ2-7, reads KAGVTQTPRYLIKTRGQQVTLSCSPISGHRSVSWYQQTPGQGLQFLFEYFSETQRNKGNFPGRFSGRQFSNSRSEMNVSTLELGDSALYLCASSPGGGLVSYEQYFGPGTRLTVT.

This chain joins TRBV7-8 and TRBJ1-2; D not resolved. Germline-derived CDR1 and CDR2 are SGHVS and FQNEAQ. The V end was cut by 4 bases, the J end by 3 bases, with 18 bases between. The CDR3 loop spans 16 amino acids. The CDR3 DNA follows: TGTGCCAGCAGCTCTACTTGGTTGGCAGCGCACTATGGCTACACCTTC. Translated, it gives CASSSTWLAAHYGYTF.

CDR3 residues: CASSQARGAAFF. The CDR3 DNA reads TGTGCCAGCAGCCAAGCGCGGGGGGCGGCTTTCTTT. V and J are TRBV3-1 (or the pseudogene TRBV3-2) and TRBJ1-1; weak D call: TRBD1 (6 bases). Germline assignment: CDR1 LGHDT and CDR2 YNNKEL (reference sequence). The CDR3 runs 12 residues. Trimming removed 1 base at V and 11 bases at J, with 11 bases between.

This sequence joins TRBV19 and TRBJ2-7, with 8 bases aligning to TRBD1. CDR1 LNHDA and CDR2 SQIVND come from the germline V gene (reference sequence). V gave up 7 bases and J gave up 3 bases; unmatched junction bases: 5. The CDR3 extends over 13 amino acids. The CDR3 DNA is TGTGCCAGTACCCAACAGGGGGGCTACGAGCAGTACTTC. Its protein is CASTQQGGYEQYF.

The chain uses TRBV9 and TRBJ2-5; 10 bases line up with TRBD2. Germline-derived CDR1 and CDR2 are SGDLS and YYNGEE. V dropped 0 bases and J dropped 5; count of bases not matched to a gene: 7. The CDR3 runs 16 residues. This CDR3 is CASSVGAAGGRETQYF. CDR3 in DNA: TGTGCCAGCAGCGTAGGGGCAGCGGGAGGGCGGGAGACCCAGTACTTC.

V usage is TRBV15 and J usage is TRBJ2-2; TRBD1 agrees at 9 bases. Germline CDR1 LNHNV, CDR2 YYDKDF (reference sequence). The V segment lost 0 bases and the J segment 5 bases; nucleotides outside the gene matches: 10. The CDR3 has 18 amino acids. In DNA, the CDR3 is TGTGCCACCAGCAGAGATCATGGCGACAGGGGGTGGACCGGGGAGCTGTTTTTT. It specifies CATSRDHGDRGWTGELFF.

The rearrangement links TRBV11-3 to TRBJ2-4; TRBD2 aligns across 10 bases. The CDR3 extends over 17 amino acids. V gave up 5 bases and J gave up 0 bases; unmatched junction bases: 7. Germline lookup yields CDR1 SGHNT and CDR2 YENEEA. The CDR3 region has the DNA TGTGCCAGCAGCCGGGTCGGACTAGCGGTAGCCAAAAACATTCAGTACTTC. Protein sequence: CASSRVGLAVAKNIQYF. Variable domain in full (rest from reference TRBV11-3 and TRBJ2-4): EAGVVQSPRYKIIEKKQPVAFWCNPISGHNTLYWYLQNLGQGPELLIRYENEEAVDDSQLPKDRFSAERLKGVDSTLKIQPAELGDSAVYLCASSRVGLAVAKNIQYFGAGTRLSVL.

The chain joins TRBV5-1 to TRBJ1-6; 9 bases fit TRBD1. The germline V gene encodes CDR1 SGHRS and CDR2 YFSETQ. The CDR3 runs 15 residues. V shed 4 bases and J 7 bases; nucleotides not matched to a gene: 6. CDR3 region: CASSLWDRANSPLHF. The CDR3, as DNA: TGCGCCAGCAGCCTATGGGACAGGGCCAATTCACCCCTCCACTTT.

The chain joins TRBV9 to TRBJ2-3, with D possibly being TRBD1 (5 bases). This CDR3 region has 13 residues. Trimming cost V 3 bases and J 6 bases, with 11 bases left between them. Per the germline V gene, CDR1 is SGDLS and CDR2 is YYNGEE. As DNA, the CDR3 is TGTGCCAGCAGCGATAACTCAGGGGATACGCAGTATTTT. Translation gives CASSDNSGDTQYF.